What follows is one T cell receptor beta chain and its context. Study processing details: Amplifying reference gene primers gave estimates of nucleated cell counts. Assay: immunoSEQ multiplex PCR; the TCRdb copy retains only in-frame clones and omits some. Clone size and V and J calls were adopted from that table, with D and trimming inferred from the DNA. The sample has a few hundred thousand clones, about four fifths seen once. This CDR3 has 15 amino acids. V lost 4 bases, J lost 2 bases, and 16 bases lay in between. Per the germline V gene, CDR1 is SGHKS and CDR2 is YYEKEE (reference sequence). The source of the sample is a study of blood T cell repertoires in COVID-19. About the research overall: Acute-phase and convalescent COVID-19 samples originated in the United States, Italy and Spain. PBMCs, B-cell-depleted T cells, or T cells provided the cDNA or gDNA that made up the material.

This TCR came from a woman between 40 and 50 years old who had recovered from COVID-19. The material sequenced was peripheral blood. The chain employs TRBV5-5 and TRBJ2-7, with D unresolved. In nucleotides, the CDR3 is TGTGCCAGCAGCCCCGTGCCAGGTGCAACCTACGAGCAGTACTTC. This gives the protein CASSPVPGATYEQYF. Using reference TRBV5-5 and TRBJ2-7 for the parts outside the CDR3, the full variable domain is DAGVTQSPTHLIKTRGQQVTLRCSPISGHKSVSWYQQVLGQGPQFIFQYYEKEERGRGNFPDRFSARQFPNYSSELNVNALLLGDSALYLCASSPVPGATYEQYFGPGTRLTVT.